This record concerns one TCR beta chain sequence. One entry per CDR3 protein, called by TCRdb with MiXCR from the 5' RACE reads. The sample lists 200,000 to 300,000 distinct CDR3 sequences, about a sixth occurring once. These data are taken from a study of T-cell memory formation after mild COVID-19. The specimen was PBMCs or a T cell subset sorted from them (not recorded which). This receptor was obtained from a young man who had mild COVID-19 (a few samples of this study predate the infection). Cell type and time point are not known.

The CDR3 DNA is TGTGCCACCAGCAGAGATCCCGGGGTTACCTACGAGCAGTACTTC. Protein product: CATSRDPGVTYEQYF. The chain couples TRBV15 to TRBJ2-7; weak D call: TRBD2 (5 bases). Trimming removed 0 bases at V and 2 bases at J, with 11 bases between. The germline CDR1 and CDR2 sequences are LNHNV and YYDKDF (reference sequence). CDR3 size: 15 residues.